A selection of T cell receptor beta chains follows, all from one sample in a study of OX40 agonist ivuxolimab in advanced cancers. The protocol was immunoSEQ multiplex PCR, while the TCRdb copy is restricted to in-frame clones and leaves out a portion. Seen here are 60,000 to 65,000 clones, roughly nine tenths observed once, and the top ten hold less than 6%. The sample was CD4+ or CD8+ T cells sorted from blood, taken in a trial of the OX40 agonist ivuxolimab. These receptors all come from an adult with an advanced solid tumor such as melanoma, head and neck, liver or kidney cancer. Each CDR3 is given with its conserved first and last residue. A D gene is named only where the DNA matches it firmly. Rows may omit the clone size; those that give it use once, few, many or a size class.

v_gene	d_gene	j_gene	abundance	CDR3nt	CDR3aa
TRBV7-9	TRBD2	TRBJ2-5	-	TGTGCCAGCAGTTTCGAGCGGGAAAGGGAGACCCAGTACTTC	CASSFERERETQYF
TRBV18	-	TRBJ2-1	-	TGTGCCAGCTCATGGTCCAGCGGAAATGAGCAGTTCTTC	CASSWSSGNEQFF
TRBV28	TRBD2	TRBJ2-1	-	TGTGCCAGCAGTGGGTGGACTAGCGGAAACAATGAGCAGTTCTTC	CASSGWTSGNNEQFF
TRBV9	TRBD2	TRBJ2-1	-	TGTGCCAGCAGCGTAACTAGCGGGAGTATAGAGCAGTTCTTC	CASSVTSGSIEQFF
TRBV10-1	TRBD1	TRBJ2-1	-	TGCGCCAGCAGTCGACAGGGTTTCAATGAGCAGTTCTTC	CASSRQGFNEQFF
TRBV28	-	TRBJ1-2	-	TGTGCCAGCAGTTTGGGCCGACCGGAGTATGGCTACACCTTC	CASSLGRPEYGYTF
TRBV19	TRBD1	TRBJ1-4	-	TGTGCCAGTTCCCCCGGGACAGGGTATGAAAAACTGTTTTTT	CASSPGTGYEKLFF
TRBV28	TRBD2	TRBJ2-2	once	TGTGCCAGCAGCCCCGTGGGGGGACTAGCGGGCCAGGCCGGGGAGCTGTTTTTT	CASSPVGGLAGQAGELFF
TRBV19	-	TRBJ1-5	-	TGTGCCAGTAAGATTGGGGCTCAGCCCCAGCATTTT	CASKIGAQPQHF
TRBV30	-	TRBJ1-5	once	TGTGCCTGGAGCGGACAGAGCAATCAGCCCCAGCATTTT	CAWSGQSNQPQHF
TRBV19	-	TRBJ1-5	few	TGTGCCAGTAGTATGAGGCAGATTTTTAGCAATCAGCCCCAGCATTTT	CASSMRQIFSNQPQHF
TRBV2	TRBD2	TRBJ2-5	-	TGTGCCAGCGTAAGACTTGGGCTAGCGGAAGAGACCCAGTACTTC	CASVRLGLAEETQYF
TRBV12-5	-	TRBJ2-3	once	TGTGCTAGTGGTTTGAACCCAGGTAGGGGAGTAGAGTATTTT	CASGLNPGRGVEYF
TRBV9	-	TRBJ2-2	-	TGTGCCAGCAGCGTAGTGGGTAACGGCGGGGAGCTGTTTTTT	CASSVVGNGGELFF
TRBV28	-	TRBJ2-5	-	TGTGCCAGCAGCGTCCTACAGGAGACCCAGTACTTC	CASSVLQETQYF
TRBV10-1	-	TRBJ2-3	-	TGCGCCAGCAGTCAAGGACAGCCCCGCACAGATACGCAGTATTTT	CASSQGQPRTDTQYF
TRBV10-3	TRBD1	TRBJ2-7	-	TGTGCCATCAGCCAGGGGGCAAACGAGCAGTACTTC	CAISQGANEQYF